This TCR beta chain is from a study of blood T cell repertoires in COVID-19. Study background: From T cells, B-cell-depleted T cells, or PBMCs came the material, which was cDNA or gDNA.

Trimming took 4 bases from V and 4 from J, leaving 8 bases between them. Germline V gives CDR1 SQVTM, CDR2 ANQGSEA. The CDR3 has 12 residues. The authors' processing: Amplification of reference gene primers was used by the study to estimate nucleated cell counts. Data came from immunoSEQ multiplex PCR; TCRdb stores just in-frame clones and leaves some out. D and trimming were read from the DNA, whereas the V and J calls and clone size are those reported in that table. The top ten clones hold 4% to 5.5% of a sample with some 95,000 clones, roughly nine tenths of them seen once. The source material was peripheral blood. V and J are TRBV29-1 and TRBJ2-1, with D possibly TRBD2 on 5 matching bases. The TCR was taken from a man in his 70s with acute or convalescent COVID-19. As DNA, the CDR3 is TGCAGCGTTGTTACGGGGTACAATGAGCAGTTCTTC. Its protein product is CSVVTGYNEQFF.